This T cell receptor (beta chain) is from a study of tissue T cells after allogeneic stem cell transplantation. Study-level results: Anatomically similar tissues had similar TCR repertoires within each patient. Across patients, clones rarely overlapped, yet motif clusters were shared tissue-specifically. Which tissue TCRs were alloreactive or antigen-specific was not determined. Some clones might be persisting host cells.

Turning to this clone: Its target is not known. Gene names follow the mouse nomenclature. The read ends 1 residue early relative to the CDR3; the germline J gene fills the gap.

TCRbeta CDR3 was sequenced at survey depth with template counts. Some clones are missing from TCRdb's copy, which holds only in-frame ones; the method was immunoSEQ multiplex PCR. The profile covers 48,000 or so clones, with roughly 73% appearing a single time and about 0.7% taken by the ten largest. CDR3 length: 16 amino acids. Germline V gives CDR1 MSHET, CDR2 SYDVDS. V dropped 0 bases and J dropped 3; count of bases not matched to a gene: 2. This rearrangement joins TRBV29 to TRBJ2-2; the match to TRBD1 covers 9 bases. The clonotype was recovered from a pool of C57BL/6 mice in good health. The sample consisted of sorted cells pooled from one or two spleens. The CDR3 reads CASSLSGTGYTGQLYF. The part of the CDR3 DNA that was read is TGTGCTAGCAGTTTATCCGGGACAGGGTACACCGGGCAGCTCTAC.